This entry is about one T cell receptor beta chain. Which antigen it targets is not known. No qualities accompany the bases; no much larger clone lies one base away. Relative to germline, V is 5 bases shorter and J is 4 bases shorter, with 6 bases between their ends. The CDR3 goes from the cysteine to the phenylalanine over 13 residues. The CDR3 DNA has 39 bases and is translated from base 1. The CDR1 and CDR2 encoded by the germline V gene are MNHNS and SASEGT. The sample comes from a study of technical replicates of blood from several donors (dated by TCRdb to 2015 to 2018). Library preparation used the immunoSEQ multiplex PCR assay. The table comes from immuneACCESS by way of TCRdb, which keeps in-frame sequences with V and J called. Part of the clones is missing from these tables; in studies checked, under half for an unresolved V gene and the rest for unknown reasons. This sample gives 55,000 to 75,000 clones in total; less than 95% of them show up just once. The ten largest clonotypes hold less than 3.5% of the sample.

The chain joins TRBV6-1 to TRBJ2-6; the D gene remains uncertain. The specimen was PBMCs. This receptor was taken from a human donor in good health. Some clones in this sample may be carry-over from other donors' samples. The CDR3 reads CASSYQGANVLTF. The nucleotide sequence reads TGTGCCAGCAGTTATCAGGGGGCCAACGTCCTGACTTTC.